These 8 T cell receptor beta chains share one sample of origin, sequenced in a study of blood T cell repertoires in COVID-19. The data were produced by immunoSEQ multiplex PCR, yet TCRdb's version contains in-frame clones alone and is incomplete. The sample has roughly 73,000 clones, around 86% seen once; the top ten hold 25% to 30%. The specimen was peripheral blood. The receptors were sampled from an elderly woman with active or convalescent COVID-19.

The rearrangement uses TRBV7-2 and TRBJ2-1, with D perhaps matching TRBD1 or TRBD2 (5 bases each). The CDR3 has 15 amino acids. From germline, CDR1 is SGHTA and CDR2 FQGNSA. Between the trimmed V and J ends, which lost 7 bases and 4 bases, there was a span of 17 bases. CDR3 DNA sequence: TGTGCCAGCACCCTAGCCTGGGGCCCTTACAATGAGCAGTTCTTC. Amino acids: CASTLAWGPYNEQFF.

In this sample, this clone turned up a few times. The rearrangement links TRBV19 to TRBJ1-4; 9 bases agree with TRBD1. This CDR3 contains 15 residues. Germline CDR1 LNHDA, CDR2 SQIVND (reference sequence). V lost 6 bases to trimming and J lost 8 bases; unmatched junction nucleotides: 10. CDR3 residues: CASRNQQGALEKLFF. The CDR3 DNA follows: TGTGCCAGTAGGAACCAACAGGGGGCTCTCGAAAAACTGTTTTTT. The entire variable domain, with the rest obtained from reference TRBV19 and TRBJ1-4, is as follows: DGGITQSPKYLFRKEGQNVTLSCEQNLNHDAMYWYRQDPGQGLRLIYYSQIVNDFQKGDIAEGYSVSREKKESFPLTVTSAQKNPTAFYLCASRNQQGALEKLFFGSGTQLSVL.

V gene TRBV19 combines with J gene TRBJ2-2; 10 bases map to TRBD1. The CDR3 covers 18 residues. Trimming took 4 bases from V and 0 from J; bases not matched to a gene: 8. Germline CDR1 and CDR2: LNHDA and SQIVND (reference sequence). The CDR3, as DNA: TGTGCCAGTAGTAGGGTCGGGACAGGGGTTCCGAACACCGGGGAGCTGTTTTTT. Residues: CASSRVGTGVPNTGELFF.

This chain links TRBV15 with TRBJ1-2; no definite D call. Germline assignment: CDR1 LNHNV and CDR2 YYDKDF (reference sequence). Trimming cost V 0 bases and J 8 bases, with 16 bases left between them. This CDR3 contains 15 residues. The CDR3 sequence: CATSRDEATGRGYTF. CDR3 sequence (DNA): TGTGCCACCAGCAGAGACGAGGCCACGGGTCGGGGCTACACCTTC. Full variable domain (rest looked up from reference TRBV15 and TRBJ1-2): DAMVIQNPRYQVTQFGKPVTLSCSQTLNHNVMYWYQQKSSQAPKLLFHYYDKDFNNEADTPDNFQSRRPNTSFCFLDIRSPGLGDTAMYLCATSRDEATGRGYTFGSGTRLTVV.

The rearrangement uses TRBV12-5 and TRBJ1-1, with a possible D match to TRBD1 (6 bases). The germline V gene encodes CDR1 LGHNT and CDR2 FRNRAP. The CDR3 loop spans 16 amino acids. The V gene lost 6 bases and the J gene lost 1 base, with 18 bases spanning the gap. The CDR3 loop is CASGRPPGQGNTEAFF. The CDR3 DNA reads TGTGCTAGTGGGCGGCCCCCGGGACAAGGGAACACTGAAGCTTTCTTT. Together with reference TRBV12-5 and TRBJ1-1, the CDR3 gives the full variable domain: DARVTQTPRHKVTEMGQEVTMRCQPILGHNTVFWYRQTMMQGLELLAYFRNRAPLDDSGMPKDRFSAEMPDATLATLKIQPSEPRDSAVYFCASGRPPGQGNTEAFFGQGTRLTVV.

V usage is TRBV3-1 (or the pseudogene TRBV3-2) and J usage is TRBJ2-7, with 11 bases that match TRBD1. The CDR3 is 17 amino acids. J was trimmed by 7 bases and V by 0 bases; bases with no gene match: 11. Germline-derived CDR1 and CDR2 are LGHDT and YNNKEL (reference sequence). CDR3 residues: CASSQDRAGQGAREQYF. CDR3 sequence (DNA): TGTGCCAGCAGCCAAGATCGTGCAGGACAGGGGGCGCGTGAGCAGTACTTC.

DNA for the CDR3: TGCGCCAGCAGCTTGATTGGACAGGGGGCCCCCTACGAGCAGTACTTC. It is translated as CASSLIGQGAPYEQYF. The V call is TRBV5-1, the J call TRBJ2-7; 11 bases are shared with TRBD1. Germline CDR1 SGHRS, CDR2 YFSETQ. Germline trimming cut 1 base from V and 2 bases from J; bases unmatched to any gene: 5. The CDR3 runs 16 residues.

This clone turned up a few times. The gene calls are TRBV27 and TRBJ1-1, with 8 bases lining up with TRBD1. After removal of 4 bases from V and 1 base from J, the junction contained 11 bases not matched to a gene. The CDR3 has 17 amino acids. Germline CDR1 and CDR2: MNHEY and SMNVEV (reference sequence). The CDR3 loop reads CASSSTGTGFANTEAFF. The CDR3 DNA reads TGTGCCAGCAGTTCCACCGGGACAGGCTTCGCGAACACTGAAGCTTTCTTT.